The source of this T cell receptor (beta chain) is a study of T cells after posttransplantation cyclophosphamide. A marrow graft followed busulfan-fludarabine conditioning, with cyclophosphamide on days +3 and +4. Clones were read by immunoSEQ multiplex PCR, and TCRdb kept only the in-frame ones, dropping some. The sample includes several thousand clones, around 85% of them seen just once. CDR1 SGHRS and CDR2 YFSETQ come from the germline V gene. This CDR3 region has 18 residues. The sequences come from PBMCs, collected after allogeneic stem cell transplant with posttransplant cyclophosphamide. The chain uses TRBV5-1 and TRBJ2-2; 10 bases fit TRBD1. The TCR sequence derives from a female patient aged 40-50 years who received an allogeneic stem cell transplant from an unrelated donor, was CMV-positive, and had no GVHD. Part of the T cell pool may stem from the graft donor. The CDR3 DNA is TGCGCTTCTTACCCTTTCGGACAGGGGGTGTACAACACCGGGGAGCTGTTTTTT. This sequence encodes CASYPFGQGVYNTGELFF. The complete variable domain, with remaining parts taken from reference TRBV5-1 and TRBJ2-2, reads KAGVTQTPRYLIKTRGQQVTLSCSPISGHRSVSWYQQTPGQGLQFLFEYFSETQRNKGNFPGRFSGRQFSNSRSEMNVSTLELGDSALYLCASYPFGQGVYNTGELFFGEGSRLTVL.